A selection of T cell receptor beta chains follows, all from one sample in a study of T cells expressing NK-cell markers. TCRdb re-called the 5' RACE reads and shows each CDR3 protein once, DNA omitted. This specimen shows about 160,000 distinct CDR3 sequences; the ten leading clones hold approximately 18%. The sequenced sample was blood T cells: a sorted CD56 or NKG2C T cell subset, CD4+ or CD8+ T cells, or bulk PBMC T cells (not recorded which). Source of these receptors: a woman between 18 and 70 years old in good health. The CDR3 runs from the conserved cysteine through the conserved F or W.

CDR3	length	V	J
CASSYGLLYGYTF	13	TRBV6-5	TRBJ1-2
CSVRTGGDGYTF	12	TRBV29-1	TRBJ1-2
CATSREGTSGYNEQFF	16	TRBV15	TRBJ2-1
CASSLEQGATEAFF	14	TRBV7-8	TRBJ1-1
CSARGLLGTSGTYNEQFF	18	TRBV20-1	TRBJ2-1
CASVEGLAGRETQYF	15	TRBV12-3/TRBV12-4	TRBJ2-5
CASSPGLAGADTQYF	15	TRBV5-4	TRBJ2-3
CASGSDLLEAFF	12	TRBV12-5	TRBJ1-1
CASRQFREGARVSPLHF	17	TRBV5-5	TRBJ1-6
CASSEGSSFEQYF	13	TRBV6-1	TRBJ2-7
CASSGGGLDYGYTF	14	TRBV5-1	TRBJ1-2
CAIRGTATNEKLFF	14	TRBV10-3	TRBJ1-4
CASSARDSRAFF	12	TRBV9	TRBJ1-1
CASSDRTSTYEQYF	14	TRBV6-1	TRBJ2-7
CASSLDGQGANEKLFF	16	TRBV5-1	TRBJ1-4
CASSLARRGGQFF	13	TRBV7-2	TRBJ2-1
CASSVGHYNEQFF	13	TRBV5-1	TRBJ2-1
CASSDRPGRNNSPLHF	16	TRBV2	TRBJ1-6
CASSPRTGDYGNTIYF	16	TRBV18	TRBJ1-3
CASSLNSGRAEQYF	14	TRBV5-1	TRBJ2-7
CASSVGSTSGNYEQFF	16	TRBV9	TRBJ2-1
CASSPGRDTQYF	12	TRBV4-1	TRBJ2-3
CASSQTSGSFYEQYF	15	TRBV4-1	TRBJ2-7
CASSPDRRPRPTYGYTF	17	TRBV12-3/TRBV12-4	TRBJ1-2
CASSDTGRDETQYF	14	TRBV2	TRBJ2-5
CASSSAGGVDEQFF	14	TRBV7-9	TRBJ2-1
CASSASGLDTGELFF	15	TRBV9	TRBJ2-2
CASSLPRGNTIYF	13	TRBV7-8	TRBJ1-3
CSVEDGGSSAFF	12	TRBV29-1	TRBJ1-1
CASSQDVLAGVYEQYF	16	TRBV4-2	TRBJ2-7
CSARGAGGDTQYF	13	TRBV20-1	TRBJ2-3
CASSLRLAEDGELFF	15	TRBV5-1	TRBJ2-2
CASSLPKETQYF	12	TRBV28	TRBJ2-5
CASSVRLGANVLETQYF	17	TRBV5-5	TRBJ2-5
CASGWRVSSYEQYF	14	TRBV7-9	TRBJ2-7
CASSLGGSGGVNEQYF	16	TRBV7-4	TRBJ2-7
CASSPRDILREDEQFF	16	TRBV18	TRBJ2-1
CASSPDRISNQPQHF	15	TRBV2	TRBJ1-5
CSARDSRQFANTGELFF	17	TRBV20-1	TRBJ2-2
CAISESPSGENTEAFF	16	TRBV10-3	TRBJ1-1
CASSLDTTTEAFF	13	TRBV7-8	TRBJ1-1
CSAQMPSGGTDTQYF	15	TRBV20-1	TRBJ2-3
CASSQAAVTLGFEAFF	16	TRBV4-1	TRBJ1-1
CASSYGLPTDTQYF	14	TRBV6-5	TRBJ2-3
CASSQDLGWHTGELFF	16	TRBV14	TRBJ2-2
CAIRTTSGRGGSSYNEQFF	19	TRBV10-3	TRBJ2-1
CASSVADPGLSYEQYF	16	TRBV9	TRBJ2-7
CASSSVYQETQYF	13	TRBV27	TRBJ2-5
CASSLEGQGHQPQHF	15	TRBV5-1	TRBJ1-5
CSARDGGGSADTQYF	15	TRBV20-1	TRBJ2-3
CASSQEGLAGGAGTQYF	17	TRBV4-1	TRBJ2-3
CASSQATSGSPYEQYF	16	TRBV4-1	TRBJ2-7
CSVGGTSRNTIYF	13	TRBV29-1	TRBJ1-3
CSVVQELSHNEQFF	14	TRBV29-1	TRBJ2-1
CASSITGTGAYNEQFF	16	TRBV9	TRBJ2-1